Each of the 12 T cell receptor beta chains below was sequenced from the same sample in a study of blood T cell repertoires in COVID-19 (dated by TCRdb to about 2020). Library creation used the immunoSEQ multiplex PCR assay. The table was pulled from immuneACCESS by TCRdb, which kept in-frame rearrangements only. Such tables lose some clones; where checked, under half of the loss comes from unresolved V genes, and the rest has no known cause. Here the sample has around 240,000 clones; 80% to 90% occur a single time. The ten largest clones represent around 0.96% of the sample. Input material: peripheral blood. The receptors shown here come from a middle-aged man with acute or convalescent COVID-19.

The chain joins TRBV5-1 to TRBJ1-1; 8 nucleotides align to TRBD1. The J segment lost 2 bases and the V segment lost 3 bases, leaving 6 bases of the junction unmatched. This CDR3 contains 15 residues. Germline values: CDR1 SGHRS, CDR2 YFSETQ. The chain's CDR3 is CASSSGGGQNTEAFF. For the CDR3, the DNA is TGCGCCAGCAGCTCAGGGGGCGGGCAAAACACTGAAGCTTTCTTT. Full variable domain (missing parts from reference TRBV5-1 and TRBJ1-1): KAGVTQTPRYLIKTRGQQVTLSCSPISGHRSVSWYQQTPGQGLQFLFEYFSETQRNKGNFPGRFSGRQFSNSRSEMNVSTLELGDSALYLCASSSGGGQNTEAFFGQGTRLTVV.

The V gene is TRBV3-1 (or the pseudogene TRBV3-2), the J gene TRBJ1-2, with D possibly matching TRBD1 (6 bases). Germline V gene data show CDR1 as LGHDT and CDR2 as YNNKEL (reference sequence). The length of the CDR3 is 15 residues. Trimming cost V 1 base and J 8 bases, with 17 bases left between them. CDR3 sequence: CASSQGGRGVEGYTF. CDR3 nucleotides: TGTGCCAGCAGCCAAGGAGGCAGGGGAGTGGAAGGCTACACCTTC.

The chain employs TRBV7-6 and TRBJ1-4, with TRBD1 matching over 7 bases. This CDR3 has 16 amino acids. CDR1 and CDR2 from the germline V gene are SGHVS and FNYEAQ. V dropped 2 bases and J dropped 2; count of bases not matched to a gene: 5. DNA of the CDR3: TGTGCCAGCAGCTTAACAGGGGAGTTGACTAATGAAAAACTGTTTTTT. Translation gives CASSLTGELTNEKLFF.

In its sample, this clone was seen once. The genes are TRBV30 and TRBJ1-2; the D is unclear. From germline, CDR1 is GTSNPN and CDR2 SVGIG (reference sequence). The CDR3 sequence is 13 residues long. V was pared by 1 base and J by 3 bases, with 9 bases between. DNA of the CDR3: TGTGCCTGGAGTGCCCCCGGGGACTATGGCTACACCTTC. Its translation: CAWSAPGDYGYTF.

The V and J genes are TRBV3-1 (or the pseudogene TRBV3-2) and TRBJ1-2, with D hard to call. Germline CDR1 and CDR2: LGHDT and YNNKEL (reference sequence). CDR3 length: 14 amino acids. V was clipped by 0 bases and J by 1 base, with 6 bases between them. CDR3 residues: CASSQDRINYGYTF. CDR3 coding DNA: TGTGCCAGCAGCCAAGACAGGATTAACTATGGCTACACCTTC.

This rearrangement joins TRBV19 to TRBJ2-7; 9 bases are a match to TRBD1. The CDR3 length is 14 residues. Looked up from germline, CDR1 is LNHDA and CDR2 is SQIVND (reference sequence). J gave up 3 bases and V 2 bases, and 2 bases lay outside the gene matches. The DNA for the CDR3 is TGTGCCAGTAGTATACGACAGGGGGACTACGAGCAGTACTTC. This encodes CASSIRQGDYEQYF.

V gene TRBV20-1 combines with J gene TRBJ1-5; no reliable D call. Germline loops: CDR1 DFQATT, CDR2 SNEGSKA (reference sequence). Trimming took off 3 bases at V and 12 bases at J, with 12 bases between the two ends. CDR3 length: 11 amino acids. CDR3 sequence (DNA): TGCAGTGCTAGGGGCCCGACGGACCAGCATTTT. Protein: CSARGPTDQHF.

This sequence joins TRBV9 and TRBJ2-5; D may be TRBD2 (5 bases). The germline V gene has CDR1 SGDLS and CDR2 YYNGEE. The CDR3 length is 13 residues. The ends were cut back, 4 bases at V and 4 bases at J, with 11 bases in the middle. The DNA of the CDR3 is TGTGCCAGCAGCTTCGGACTTGGAGAGACCCAGTACTTC. This codes for CASSFGLGETQYF.

The rearrangement joins TRBV4-2 to TRBJ1-1, with 7 bases lining up with TRBD1. Germline CDR1 reads LGHNA; CDR2 reads YNFKEQ. The V and J ends lost 2 bases and 4 bases, in that order; junction bases with no gene match: 7. The CDR3 contains 15 residues. CDR3 in amino acids: CASSQIGGRGTEAFF. CDR3 in DNA: TGTGCCAGCAGCCAAATAGGGGGCAGGGGCACTGAAGCTTTCTTT.

J is TRBJ1-5 and V is TRBV6-5; possible D gene TRBD1, 6 bases. CDR1 and CDR2 (germline): MNHEY, SVGAGI. The V end was cut by 4 bases, the J end by 0 bases, with 10 bases between. CDR3 length: 15 residues. The CDR3 loop is CASSLTGNSNQPQHF. For the CDR3, the DNA is TGTGCCAGCAGTTTGACAGGTAATAGCAATCAGCCCCAGCATTTT.

This chain joins TRBV7-3 and TRBJ1-6; TRBD1 is a possible D gene (5 bases). Germline V gene data show CDR1 as SGHTA and CDR2 as FQGTGA. The CDR3 sequence is 15 residues long. V shed 0 bases and J shed 8 bases, with 11 bases lying between them. CDR3 in amino acids: CASSLTSRGDSPLHF. CDR3 sequence (DNA): TGTGCCAGCAGCTTAACGTCAAGGGGCGATTCACCCCTCCACTTT.

The gene calls are TRBV7-9 and TRBJ1-4; 10 positions agree with TRBD1. Losses at the gene ends were 2 bases for V and 5 bases for J; bases not matched to a gene: 5. This CDR3 has 16 residues. Germline loops: CDR1 SEHNR, CDR2 FQNEAQ (reference sequence). The CDR3 loop is CASSLRTGGNNEKLFF. CDR3 bases: TGTGCCAGCAGCTTAAGGACAGGGGGTAACAATGAAAAACTGTTTTTT.